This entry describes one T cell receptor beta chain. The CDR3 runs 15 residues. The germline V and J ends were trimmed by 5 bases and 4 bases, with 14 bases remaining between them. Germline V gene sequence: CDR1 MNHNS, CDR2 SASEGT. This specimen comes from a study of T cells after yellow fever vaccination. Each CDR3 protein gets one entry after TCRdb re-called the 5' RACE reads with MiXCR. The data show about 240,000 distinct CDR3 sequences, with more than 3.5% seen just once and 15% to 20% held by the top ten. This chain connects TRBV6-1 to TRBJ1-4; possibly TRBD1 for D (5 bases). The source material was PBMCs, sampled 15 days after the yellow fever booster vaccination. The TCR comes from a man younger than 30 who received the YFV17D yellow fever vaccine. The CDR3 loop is CASSHPGRDNEKLFF. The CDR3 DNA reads TGTGCCAGCAGTCACCCGGGGCGGGATAATGAAAAACTGTTTTTT.